The clone carrying this T cell receptor (beta chain) was observed at least ten times. Antigen: not known. Equal genomic DNA amounts from CVID and control samples were sequenced. TCRdb keeps only in-frame clones here, not all; method: immunoSEQ multiplex PCR. Recorded here are 55,000 to 65,000 clones, with no singletons, and the ten leading clones hold over 1.5%. The sample belongs to a study of T cell clonality in common variable immunodeficiency. Study-level points and caveats: CVID patient heterogeneity limited repertoire-clinical complication correlations. Shared TCRbeta clones were fewer between CVID subjects than controls. Compared with healthy controls, CVID subjects showed increased TCRbeta clonality, mostly in about a third.

The material sequenced was peripheral blood mononuclear cells. The receptor was derived from a person between 18 and 69 years old in good health.

Incomplete CDR3 DNA: TGCAGTGCTACAGGCGGGGTCTACGAG. This codes for CSATGGVYE. From start to end, the CDR3 is CSATGGVYEQYF. This sequence joins TRBV20-1 and TRBJ2-7; a weak D match, TRBD2 (6 bases). The observed sequence ends 3 residues before the CDR3 terminus, with the missing tail filled in from the germline J gene. The CDR3 contains 12 residues. Trimming pared 4 bases from V and 3 bases from J, leaving 10 bases between. The germline V gene has CDR1 DFQATT and CDR2 SNEGSKA (reference sequence).